The 17 T cell receptor beta chains reported below all come from one sample, sequenced in a study of T cells in Graves' hyperthyroidism and ophthalmopathy. Amplification of TCR beta CDR3 regions was performed using RNA transcripts as template. The HTBI primer set was used in a first-round RT-PCR of the TCR CDR3. Using its own MiXCR run on the multiplex PCR reads, TCRdb lists one record per CDR3 protein. The sample lists about 400,000 distinct CDR3 sequences; over 12% were seen once. The sequenced sample consisted of blood. Receptor source: a man aged 50-60 years with Graves' ophthalmopathy.

This clonotype has a count of ten or more. The CDR3 here is CASSQDSTDTQYF. The CDR3 nucleotides are TGTGCCAGCAGCCAGGATAGCACAGATACGCAGTATTTT. The V and J genes are TRBV14 and TRBJ2-3; no definite D call. The V end was cut by 3 bases, the J end by 0 bases, with 4 bases between. This CDR3 comprises 13 residues. CDR1 SGHDN and CDR2 FVKESK come from the germline V gene.

J is TRBJ1-2 and V is TRBV10-3; D not certain. V shed 5 bases and J shed 5 bases, with 9 bases lying between them. The germline V gene encodes CDR1 ENHRY and CDR2 SYGVKD. The CDR3 is 12 amino acids. The DNA of the CDR3 is TGTGCCATCAGTAGAACAGATTATGGCTACACCTTC. Protein: CAISRTDYGYTF.

The chain links TRBV5-5 to TRBJ2-5; 11 bases are a match to TRBD2. Trimming removed 5 bases from V and 5 bases from J; junction bases left unmatched: 5. CDR1 is SGHKS and CDR2 is YYEKEE in the germline V gene (reference sequence). The CDR3 consists of 14 residues. CDR3 bases: TGTGCCAGCAGAGATTTAGCGGGAGGGGAGACCCAGTACTTC. This sequence encodes CASRDLAGGETQYF.

This clonotype was recorded at least ten times. This chain links TRBV6-1 with TRBJ1-1; D is ambiguous. The germline V gene encodes CDR1 MNHNS and CDR2 SASEGT. The V end lost 3 bases, the J end lost 7 bases, and 9 bases lay between the germline ends. The CDR3 extends over 12 amino acids. The CDR3 loop reads CASSDYGNEAFF. The CDR3 DNA is TGTGCCAGCAGTGATTACGGGAATGAAGCTTTCTTT.

This clonotype was seen many times. The chain combines TRBV29-1 with TRBJ2-3; D is possibly TRBD1 (5 bases). This CDR3 has 15 residues. V dropped 2 bases and J dropped 2 bases, with 14 bases sitting between them. CDR1 is SQVTM, CDR2 ANQGSEA, per germline. The chain's CDR3 is CSVEHARGNTDTQYF. In DNA, the CDR3 is TGCAGCGTTGAACACGCTAGGGGAAACACAGATACGCAGTATTTT.

This clonotype has only a few counts. This sequence joins TRBV28 and TRBJ2-7, with 7 positions matching TRBD1. CDR3 size: 18 residues. J gave up 0 bases and V 5 bases, and 16 bases lay outside the gene matches. CDR1 is MDHEN, CDR2 SYDVKM, per germline. The CDR3 sequence: CASSTRRGPPLSSYEQYF. The CDR3 region has the DNA TGTGCCAGCAGTACCCGAAGGGGGCCCCCCCTTAGCTCCTACGAGCAGTACTTC.

This clonotype was detected ten times or more. The rearrangement uses TRBV29-1 and TRBJ2-1, with 8 bases identical to TRBD2. The CDR3 consists of 17 residues. Germline lookup yields CDR1 SQVTM and CDR2 ANQGSEA. V lost 3 bases to trimming and J lost 1 base; unmatched junction nucleotides: 11. The CDR3 bases are TGCAGCGTTGAGTCGAGCGGGAGAATTACGTCCTACAATGAGCAGTTCTTC. This gives the protein CSVESSGRITSYNEQFF.

In its sample, this clonotype was seen many times. The CDR3 reads CASRDDSGTSGIPYEQFF. In nucleotides, the CDR3 is TGTGCCAGCAGGGACGACTCCGGGACTAGCGGGATCCCCTATGAGCAGTTCTTC. The V gene is TRBV6-1, the J gene TRBJ2-1; TRBD2 matches at 13 bases. After removal of 6 bases from V and 8 bases from J, the junction contained 16 bases not matched to a gene. CDR1 MNHNS and CDR2 SASEGT come from the germline V gene. The CDR3 is 18 amino acids.

V is TRBV6-1 and J is TRBJ2-7; 8 bases align to TRBD1. CDR1 MNHNS and CDR2 SASEGT come from the germline V gene. The CDR3 contains 14 residues. J lost 2 bases, V lost 6 bases, and 6 bases had no gene match. The CDR3 DNA reads as TGTGCCAGCAGCGTGGGACAGGTGGCCTACGAGCAGTACTTC. Translated: CASSVGQVAYEQYF.

The table lists this clonotype with many counts. The CDR3 region has the DNA TGTGCCAGCAGACCCCGGGACAGGCGAGCCTACGAGCAGTACTTC. Translating it yields CASRPRDRRAYEQYF. This chain uses TRBV7-2 with TRBJ2-7; 8 bases align to TRBD1. V lost 6 bases and J lost 2; bases outside the gene matches: 9. This CDR3 is built from 15 residues. The germline V gene encodes CDR1 SGHTA and CDR2 FQGNSA.

This clonotype was recorded many times. The chain recombines TRBV12-3 or TRBV12-4 with TRBJ2-7; 7 nucleotides align to TRBD2. The CDR3 length is 15 residues. The V and J ends lost 6 bases and 1 base, in that order; junction bases with no gene match: 9. The CDR3 coding sequence is TGTGCCAGCAGCCCCAGCGGGGAGTTGTCCTACGAGCAGTACTTC. Translated: CASSPSGELSYEQYF.

The genes are TRBV29-1 and TRBJ1-2, with 11 bases lining up with TRBD1. The CDR3 loop spans 14 amino acids. Losses at the gene ends were 2 bases for V and 6 bases for J; bases not matched to a gene: 5. Per germline, CDR1 SQVTM and CDR2 ANQGSEA. CDR3 amino acids: CSVEPGTGGHGYTF. For the CDR3, the DNA is TGCAGCGTTGAACCCGGGACAGGGGGGCATGGCTACACCTTC.

The table lists this clonotype with many counts. The V gene is TRBV24-1, the J gene TRBJ2-3, with D uncertain. V was clipped by 1 base and J by 2 bases, with 9 bases between them. This CDR3 has 15 residues. The germline gives CDR1 KGHDR, CDR2 SFDVKD. The CDR3 bases are TGTGCCACCAGTGATTTTTCGACAACCACAGATACGCAGTATTTT. Translated, it gives CATSDFSTTTDTQYF.

This clonotype was detected ten times or more. This chain uses TRBV30 with TRBJ2-4; 9 nucleotides agree with TRBD1. Germline V gene lookup returns CDR1 GTSNPN and CDR2 SVGIG (reference sequence). V shed 3 bases, J shed 0 bases, and the junction held 6 bases outside the gene matches. The CDR3 consists of 16 residues. CDR3 region: CAWSYRGRLAKNIQYF. The CDR3 region has the DNA TGTGCCTGGAGCTACAGGGGGCGACTAGCCAAAAACATTCAGTACTTC.

The chain carries TRBV9 and TRBJ2-2; D is tentatively TRBD1 or TRBD2 (5 bases each). CDR1 is SGDLS and CDR2 is YYNGEE in the germline V gene. With 0 bases removed from V and 4 bases from J, the gap between germline ends came to 10 bases. The CDR3 covers 15 residues. CDR3 protein: CASSVGIGTTGELFF. The CDR3 nucleotides read TGTGCCAGCAGCGTAGGGATAGGGACCACCGGGGAGCTGTTTTTT.

This clonotype has only one observation. The V call is TRBV14, the J call TRBJ2-7, with D unclear. V was clipped by 4 bases and J by 0 bases, with 10 bases between them. CDR3 length: 14 amino acids. Germline CDR1 reads SGHDN; CDR2 reads FVKESK. The CDR3 nucleotides read TGTGCCAGCAGCCTGATCAGTTTCTCCTACGAGCAGTACTTC. This sequence encodes CASSLISFSYEQYF.

This clonotype was seen many times. The rearrangement joins TRBV6-1 to TRBJ1-1; tentatively, D is TRBD1 (6 bases). V lost 5 bases to trimming and J lost 6 bases, with 10 bases between them. The CDR3 runs 12 residues. Germline CDR1 reads MNHNS; CDR2 reads SASEGT. This chain's CDR3 is CASSLDRAEAFF. The CDR3 region has the DNA TGTGCCAGCAGTCTGGACAGAGCTGAAGCTTTCTTT.